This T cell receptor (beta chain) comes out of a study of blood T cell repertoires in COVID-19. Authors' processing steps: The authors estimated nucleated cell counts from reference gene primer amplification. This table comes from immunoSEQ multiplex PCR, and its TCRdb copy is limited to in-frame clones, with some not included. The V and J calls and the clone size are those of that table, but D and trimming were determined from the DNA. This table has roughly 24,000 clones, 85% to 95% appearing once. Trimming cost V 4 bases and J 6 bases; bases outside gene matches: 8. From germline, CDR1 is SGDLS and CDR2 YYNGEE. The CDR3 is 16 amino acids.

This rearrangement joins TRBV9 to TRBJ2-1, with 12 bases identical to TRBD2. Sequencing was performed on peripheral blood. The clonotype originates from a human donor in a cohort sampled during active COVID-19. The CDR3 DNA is TGTGCCAGCAGCTGGCGACTAGCGGGAGAAGTCAATGAGCAGTTCTTC. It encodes CASSWRLAGEVNEQFF.